These T cell receptor beta chains were read from a single sample in a study of blood T cell repertoires in COVID-19. Profiled with immunoSEQ multiplex PCR; TCRdb holds only in-frame clones, not every one. The sample contains a few hundred thousand clones, over 75% of which appear only once. Sequencing was carried out using peripheral blood. These receptors originate from a woman aged 55-69 years with acute or convalescent COVID-19. The CDR3 runs from the conserved cysteine through the conserved F or W. The D gene is left open where the match is weak. A clone size is listed for some rows: how often the clone was seen (once, few, many), or a class if it is expanded.

V gene: TRBV7-9
clone size: .
J gene: TRBJ1-2
D gene: TRBD1
CDR3 DNA: TGTGCCAGCAGCTTAGGAAGGACAGGGGGCGATGGCTACACCTTC
CDR3 protein: CASSLGRTGGDGYTF

V gene: TRBV15
clone size: .
J gene: TRBJ1-2
D gene: .
CDR3 DNA: TGTGCCACCAGCAGAGGATTGGGGAGTAAAGGGCTTAACTATGGCTACACCTTC
CDR3 protein: CATSRGLGSKGLNYGYTF

V gene: TRBV14
clone size: .
J gene: TRBJ2-1
D gene: .
CDR3 DNA: TGTGCCAGCAGCCAAGGTGGAAGGCCGAGGGTTGGGGAGCAGTTCTTC
CDR3 protein: CASSQGGRPRVGEQFF

V gene: TRBV4-2
clone size: .
J gene: TRBJ2-1
D gene: TRBD2
CDR3 DNA: TGTGCCAGCAGCACTCCCCGGGGGGGCCGGTCGGACAATGAGCAGTTCTTC
CDR3 protein: CASSTPRGGRSDNEQFF

V gene: TRBV27
clone size: .
J gene: TRBJ2-5
D gene: .
CDR3 DNA: TGTGCCAGCAGGAGACGGGACGTTAGAGGGGAGGCCCAGTACTTC
CDR3 protein: CASRRRDVRGEAQYF

V gene: TRBV5-1
clone size: .
J gene: TRBJ2-1
D gene: TRBD2
CDR3 DNA: TGCGCCAGCAGCTTCGCTAGCGGGAGGTACAATGAGCAGTTCTTC
CDR3 protein: CASSFASGRYNEQFF

V gene: TRBV4-3
clone size: .
J gene: TRBJ1-5
D gene: .
CDR3 DNA: TGCGCCAGCAGCCAAGATTCGGGGGGCGGGCAGCCCCAGCATTTT
CDR3 protein: CASSQDSGGGQPQHF

V gene: TRBV5-1
clone size: .
J gene: TRBJ1-2
D gene: .
CDR3 DNA: TGCGCCAGCAGCCTGACAGCCTCGGGCGGCTACACCTTC
CDR3 protein: CASSLTASGGYTF

V gene: TRBV27
clone size: .
J gene: TRBJ1-2
D gene: TRBD1
CDR3 DNA: TGTGCCAGCAGTTTTAACAGGGGGCGAGACTATGGCTACACCTTC
CDR3 protein: CASSFNRGRDYGYTF

V gene: TRBV29-1
clone size: .
J gene: TRBJ2-3
D gene: TRBD2
CDR3 DNA: TGCAGCGGGAGGAGGATTACGGGACTAGCGGGAGGGTCGGCAGATACGCAGTATTTT
CDR3 protein: CSGRRITGLAGGSADTQYF

V gene: TRBV4-2
clone size: .
J gene: TRBJ1-5
D gene: .
CDR3 DNA: TGTGCCAGCAGCCAGGGGGCTCTCAATCAGCCCCAGCATTTT
CDR3 protein: CASSQGALNQPQHF

V gene: TRBV19
clone size: few
J gene: TRBJ1-1
D gene: .
CDR3 DNA: TGTGCCAGTAGCGGGAGTCCAAACACTGAAGCTTTCTTT
CDR3 protein: CASSGSPNTEAFF

V gene: TRBV5-4
clone size: .
J gene: TRBJ2-7
D gene: .
CDR3 DNA: TGTGCCAGCAGCTTGGCCTCCGAGCAGTACTTC
CDR3 protein: CASSLASEQYF

V gene: TRBV5-6
clone size: .
J gene: TRBJ2-5
D gene: .
CDR3 DNA: TGTGCCAGCAGCTTGGAACAGGACCCCGGGACCCAGTACTTC
CDR3 protein: CASSLEQDPGTQYF

V gene: TRBV11-1
clone size: .
J gene: TRBJ2-7
D gene: .
CDR3 DNA: TGTGCCAGCAGCTTAGCGGGCCACTACGAGCAGTACTTC
CDR3 protein: CASSLAGHYEQYF

V gene: TRBV5-1
clone size: .
J gene: TRBJ1-1
D gene: .
CDR3 DNA: TGCGCCAGCAGCTTGGCCGGGGGGCCGGCTGAAGCTTTCTTT
CDR3 protein: CASSLAGGPAEAFF

V gene: TRBV5-4
clone size: .
J gene: TRBJ2-6
D gene: TRBD1
CDR3 DNA: TGTGCCAGCAGCTCCGGACAGGTTACTGGGGCCAACGTCCTGACTTTC
CDR3 protein: CASSSGQVTGANVLTF

V gene: TRBV4-1
clone size: .
J gene: TRBJ2-3
D gene: TRBD1
CDR3 DNA: TGCGCCAGCAGCTCCCAATATTCAGGGGGCGGCACAGATACGCAGTATTTT
CDR3 protein: CASSSQYSGGGTDTQYF

V gene: TRBV4-2
clone size: .
J gene: TRBJ1-6
D gene: TRBD1
CDR3 DNA: TGTGCCAGCAGCCAAGATAGACAGGGGTTATACCCCCTCCACTTT
CDR3 protein: CASSQDRQGLYPLHF

V gene: TRBV6-5
clone size: .
J gene: TRBJ1-5
D gene: .
CDR3 DNA: TGTGCCAGCAGTTTGATAGGGGAGGGGCAGCCCCAGCATTTT
CDR3 protein: CASSLIGEGQPQHF

V gene: TRBV19
clone size: once
J gene: TRBJ1-6
D gene: TRBD1
CDR3 DNA: TGTGCCAGTAGTTTACAGGGGAATTCACCCCTCCACTTT
CDR3 protein: CASSLQGNSPLHF

V gene: TRBV6-2/TRBV6-3
clone size: .
J gene: TRBJ1-2
D gene: .
CDR3 DNA: TGTGCCAGCAGTTACTCGGCAGGAGGCTACACCTTC
CDR3 protein: CASSYSAGGYTF

V gene: TRBV9
clone size: .
J gene: TRBJ1-4
D gene: TRBD1
CDR3 DNA: TGTGCCAGCGGAAAACAGGGGGCAGGTGAAAAACTGTTTTTT
CDR3 protein: CASGKQGAGEKLFF

V gene: TRBV6-5
clone size: .
J gene: TRBJ1-2
D gene: TRBD1
CDR3 DNA: TGTGCCAGCAGTTACGGAGGACAGGGCATTGGCTACACCTTC
CDR3 protein: CASSYGGQGIGYTF

V gene: TRBV7-8
clone size: .
J gene: TRBJ2-5
D gene: TRBD2
CDR3 DNA: TGTGCCAGCAGCTTATTGGCTAGCGGGAGGGGGCAAGAGACCCAGTACTTC
CDR3 protein: CASSLLASGRGQETQYF

V gene: TRBV13
clone size: .
J gene: TRBJ2-7
D gene: TRBD2
CDR3 DNA: TGTGCCAGCAGCGGCCCCGGACTAGCGGGAGGGTACTACGAGCAGTACTTC
CDR3 protein: CASSGPGLAGGYYEQYF

V gene: TRBV19
clone size: .
J gene: TRBJ2-5
D gene: .
CDR3 DNA: TGTGCCAGTAGTCCGTTTCGAACTGGCGGGGCCCAAGAGACCCAGTACTTC
CDR3 protein: CASSPFRTGGAQETQYF

V gene: TRBV27
clone size: .
J gene: TRBJ1-4
D gene: .
CDR3 DNA: TGTGCCAGCATGAGAGGGCAGCGAGCTAATGAAAAACTGTTTTTT
CDR3 protein: CASMRGQRANEKLFF

V gene: TRBV21-1
clone size: .
J gene: TRBJ2-7
D gene: .
CDR3 DNA: TGTGCCAGCGGCCCCGGGACTACCCCCTACGAGCAGTACTTC
CDR3 protein: CASGPGTTPYEQYF

V gene: TRBV3-1/TRBV3-2
clone size: .
J gene: TRBJ1-2
D gene: .
CDR3 DNA: TGTGCCAGCAGCCAAAATGTGGGGGCGCAAGGCTATGGCTACACCTTC
CDR3 protein: CASSQNVGAQGYGYTF

V gene: TRBV4-1
clone size: .
J gene: TRBJ2-7
D gene: .
CDR3 DNA: TGCGCCAGCAGACAAAGTCTAGCGTTGGTCTACGAGCAGTACTTC
CDR3 protein: CASRQSLALVYEQYF

V gene: TRBV7-3
clone size: .
J gene: TRBJ1-6
D gene: TRBD1
CDR3 DNA: TGTGCCAGCAGCTCGGGACAGGGGTATAATTCACCCCTCCACTTT
CDR3 protein: CASSSGQGYNSPLHF